These 7 T cell receptor beta chains came from one sample sequenced in a study of blood T cells in healthy people across ages (dated by TCRdb to 2014 to 2015). The library was built by means of 5' RACE. Sequencer: Illumina HiSeq 2500. A second roughly 7 to 11 cycle PCR used a sample-barcoded 5' primer and a J-beta primer mix. The raw public reads went through TCRdb reprocessing: fastp at Q25, MiXCR clone calling, in-frame beta chains kept. Under each unique CDR3 protein, matching rows form one entry showing the most common genes and DNA. The sample table shows 550,000 to 750,000 distinct CDR3 sequences, and roughly 21% are seen once. The leading ten clones occupy roughly 3.6% of the sample. The sample was blood. These receptors all stem from a man in his sixties or seventies in good health.

A few counts support this clonotype. V gene TRBV5-6 combines with J gene TRBJ2-7; D is unresolved. Germline CDR1 reads SGHDT; CDR2 reads YYEEEE. The CDR3 spans 14 residues. V lost 2 bases and J 2 bases, leaving 11 bases between the germline ends. CDR3 residues: CASSFSIGTYEQYF. CDR3 sequence (DNA): TGTGCCAGCAGCTTTTCGATCGGAACCTACGAGCAGTACTTC. The full variable domain, with the rest looked up from reference TRBV5-6 and TRBJ2-7, is DAGVTQSPTHLIKTRGQQVTLRCSPKSGHDTVSWYQQALGQGPQFIFQYYEEEERQRGNFPDRFSGHQFPNYSSELNVNALLLGDSALYLCASSFSIGTYEQYFGPGTRLTVT.

This clonotype has more than one count but fewer than ten. The V gene is TRBV19, the J gene TRBJ2-7, with D perhaps matching TRBD2 (6 bases). The CDR3 has 15 residues. Trimming stripped 4 bases from V and 0 bases from J, with 13 bases between. The germline V gene has CDR1 LNHDA and CDR2 SQIVND (reference sequence). CDR3 sequence: CASSTQTTSSYEQYF. CDR3 nucleotides: TGTGCCAGTAGTACTCAGACGACTAGCTCCTACGAGCAGTACTTC.

This chain connects TRBV29-1 to TRBJ1-1, with D uncertain. The CDR3 spans 12 residues. Trimming shortened V by 6 bases and J by 4 bases, and 12 bases separated the two germline ends. CDR1 and CDR2 from the germline V gene are SQVTM and ANQGSEA. This CDR3 is CSVTAEGTEAFF. The CDR3 bases are TGCAGCGTAACCGCGGAGGGCACTGAAGCTTTCTTT.

The genes are TRBV7-3 and TRBJ2-2; 8 nucleotides match TRBD2. Per germline, CDR1 SGHTA and CDR2 FQGTGA. The CDR3 loop spans 17 amino acids. V lost 0 bases and J lost 0; bases outside the gene matches: 3. In nucleotides, the CDR3 is TGTGCCAGCAGCTTAACGATTAGCGGGGCGAACACCGGGGAGCTGTTTTTT. This encodes CASSLTISGANTGELFF.

This rearrangement joins TRBV7-9 to TRBJ2-1; 9 bases are shared with TRBD2. The ends lost 5 bases at V and 1 base at J; junction bases unmatched: 6. Germline CDR1 SEHNR, CDR2 FQNEAQ (reference sequence). CDR3 length: 16 amino acids. In nucleotides, the CDR3 is TGTGCCAGCAGCCACAGCGGGAGGAGTTCCTACAATGAGCAGTTCTTC. The encoded protein is CASSHSGRSSYNEQFF.

This clonotype was seen only a few times. V gene TRBV6-2 or TRBV6-3 combines with J gene TRBJ2-5; a weak D match, TRBD2 (6 bases). The CDR3 is 16 amino acids. CDR1 and CDR2 (germline): MNHEY, SVGEGT. Trimming removed 0 bases from V and 3 bases from J, with 14 bases in between. CDR3 loop: CASSYSQGGVKETQYF. The CDR3 nucleotides are TGTGCCAGCAGTTACTCGCAGGGAGGTGTCAAAGAGACCCAGTACTTC.

This clonotype was observed a few times. The rearrangement joins TRBV5-5 to TRBJ2-5; 13 positions match TRBD2. V dropped 3 bases and J dropped 11; count of bases not matched to a gene: 7. This CDR3 contains 14 residues. CDR1 is SGHKS, CDR2 YYEKEE, per germline (reference sequence). The DNA for the CDR3 is TGTGCCAGCAGCTCCGGGACTAGCGGGATGAGTCAGTACTTC. Translation: CASSSGTSGMSQYF.